The 30 T cell receptor beta chains given below trace back to one sample, sequenced in a study of blood T cell repertoires in COVID-19. The method was immunoSEQ multiplex PCR; TCRdb's version includes in-frame clones alone and lacks a portion of them. The sample yields around 210,000 clones, about 82% seen once. Sequenced sample: peripheral blood. The origin of the receptors is a man between 45 and 60 years old with COVID-19, enrolled during active disease.

The chain couples TRBV15 to TRBJ2-5; 10 nucleotides align to TRBD2. CDR1 is LNHNV and CDR2 is YYDKDF in the germline V gene (reference sequence). The CDR3 consists of 19 residues. V lost 0 bases to trimming and J lost 0 bases; unmatched junction nucleotides: 10. CDR3 DNA sequence: TGTGCCACCAGCAGAGATGGAACTAGCGGGGACCCGTACCAAGAGACCCAGTACTTC. Its translation: CATSRDGTSGDPYQETQYF.

J is TRBJ1-6 and V is TRBV28; tentative D call: TRBD1 (6 bases). Germline CDR1 is MDHEN and CDR2 is SYDVKM. The CDR3 length is 14 residues. With 10 bases removed from V and 6 bases from J, the gap between germline ends came to 16 bases. The CDR3 bases are TGTGCCACGTCGGAACAGGGTGTTAATTCACCCCTCCACTTT. Translated: CATSEQGVNSPLHF.

The chain has TRBV19 and TRBJ1-2; a possible D gene is TRBD1 (5 bases). The CDR3 runs 14 residues. The V end was cut by 5 bases, the J end by 2 bases, with 12 bases between. The germline V gene has CDR1 LNHDA and CDR2 SQIVND (reference sequence). The CDR3 loop is CASSFRDGNYGYTF. In nucleotides, the CDR3 is TGTGCCAGTAGTTTCAGGGATGGAAACTATGGCTACACCTTC.

As DNA, the CDR3 is TGTGCCAGCAGCTTATCAACTGGGACAGAGCAGTTCTTC. The encoded protein is CASSLSTGTEQFF. This chain joins TRBV7-9 and TRBJ2-1; a weak D match, TRBD1 (6 bases). Trimming left V 2 bases short and J 10 bases short, with 12 bases between. The CDR3 is made up of 13 amino acids. The germline V gene encodes CDR1 SEHNR and CDR2 FQNEAQ (reference sequence).

The chain employs TRBV28 and TRBJ2-7; the D is unclear. Germline assignment: CDR1 MDHEN and CDR2 SYDVKM. V gave up 1 base and J gave up 0 bases, with 7 bases separating them. This CDR3 spans 14 amino acids. CDR3 bases: TGTGCCAGCAGTTTATTCGCGGACTCCTACGAGCAGTACTTC. Translation gives CASSLFADSYEQYF.

This clone is a singleton in its sample. CDR3 sequence: CASSAYDSLMNTEAFF. The CDR3 DNA is TGTGCCAGCAGTGCCTATGACAGTCTCATGAACACTGAAGCTTTCTTT. The gene calls are TRBV25-1 and TRBJ1-1, with D maybe TRBD1 (5 bases). Germline loops: CDR1 MGHDK, CDR2 SYGVNS. Deletions cut 4 bases from V and 0 bases from J, with 15 bases between. The CDR3 is 16 amino acids.

V usage is TRBV4-1 and J usage is TRBJ2-1; D is unresolved. The CDR3 sequence is 16 residues long. Between the trimmed V and J ends, which lost 0 bases and 0 bases, there was a span of 9 bases. Germline CDR1 and CDR2: MGHRA and YSYEKL. CDR3 coding DNA: TGCGCCAGCAGCCAAGAGGCATTAAGCTCCTACAATGAGCAGTTCTTC. It yields the protein CASSQEALSSYNEQFF.

The chain uses TRBV7-3 and TRBJ1-4; D is ambiguous. V was pared by 5 bases and J by 5 bases, with 12 bases between. The CDR3 has 14 residues. Germline CDR1 and CDR2: SGHTA and FQGTGA. In nucleotides, the CDR3 is TGTGCCAGCAGCCCTCATGGCGGGAATGAAAAACTGTTTTTT. Protein sequence: CASSPHGGNEKLFF.

The chain couples TRBV6-5 to TRBJ1-3; D not certain. V was shortened by 6 bases and J by 2 bases, with 11 bases between the two germline ends. Germline V gives CDR1 MNHEY, CDR2 SVGAGI. The CDR3 loop spans 14 amino acids. CDR3 residues: CASRALTPGNTIYF. CDR3 coding DNA: TGTGCCAGCAGAGCTCTTACTCCTGGAAACACCATATATTTT.

The V and J genes are TRBV7-9 and TRBJ1-1, with 8 bases aligning to TRBD1. V shed 5 bases, J shed 0 bases, and the junction held 5 bases outside the gene matches. Germline CDR1 and CDR2: SEHNR and FQNEAQ (reference sequence). This CDR3 region has 15 residues. CDR3 bases: TGTGCCAGCAGCGAGACAGGGGCTTTGAACACTGAAGCTTTCTTT. Translated, it gives CASSETGALNTEAFF.

The chain joins TRBV2 to TRBJ2-3; 11 bases are shared with TRBD2. The V gene's germline CDR1 is SNHLY and CDR2 FYNNEI. Trimming took 3 bases from V and 0 from J; bases not matched to a gene: 8. The CDR3 has 18 amino acids. CDR3 amino acids: CASSDLLAGGFSTDTQYF. CDR3 DNA sequence: TGTGCCAGCAGTGACTTGCTAGCGGGGGGCTTTAGCACAGATACGCAGTATTTT.

This rearrangement joins TRBV10-1 to TRBJ2-1, with 9 bases that match TRBD2. The CDR3 has 14 amino acids. CDR1 and CDR2 (germline): WNHNN, SYGVQD (reference sequence). V gave up 6 bases and J gave up 5 bases; unmatched junction bases: 5. CDR3 nucleotide sequence: TGCGCCAGCAGCCGAGCGGGGGGACACAATGAGCAGTTCTTC. Translating gives CASSRAGGHNEQFF.

V is TRBV4-1 and J is TRBJ1-5; 7 nucleotides line up with TRBD1. Germline CDR1 MGHRA, CDR2 YSYEKL. CDR3 length: 14 residues. V was pared by 1 base and J by 7 bases, with 4 bases of the junction left unmatched. The CDR3 region is CASSQVRQGQPQHF. CDR3 coding DNA: TGCGCCAGCAGCCAAGTCCGACAGGGACAGCCCCAGCATTTT.

The genes are TRBV21-1 and TRBJ2-6; the table's D gene call, TRBD1, was not cross checked with the DNA. TRBV21-1 is a pseudogene segment. The CDR3 is 17 amino acids. The CDR3 sequence: CASSLVGDNSGANVLTF. The CDR3 coding sequence is TGTGCCAGCAGCCTCGTGGGGGACAACTCTGGGGCCAACGTCCTGACTTTC.

This chain connects TRBV9 to TRBJ1-1; 10 bases align to TRBD1. Trimming cost V 2 bases and J 5 bases; bases outside gene matches: 3. The CDR3 totals 14 residues. In germline, CDR1 is SGDLS, CDR2 YYNGEE. CDR3 amino acids: CASSVDRGLTEAFF. The CDR3 nucleotides are TGTGCCAGCAGCGTCGACAGGGGGCTGACTGAAGCTTTCTTT.

The table lists this clone with a count of one. This chain joins TRBV9 and TRBJ2-7; TRBD2 matches 7 bases. V was clipped by 1 base and J by 5 bases; unmatched bases: 6. CDR1 and CDR2 (germline): SGDLS, YYNGEE. This CDR3 spans 14 amino acids. CDR3 bases: TGTGCCAGCAGCGTATCGACTAGCACAGACGAGCAGTACTTC. Protein: CASSVSTSTDEQYF.

This CDR3 is CASSFMNTEAFF. Written as DNA, the CDR3 is TGTGCCAGCAGTTTTATGAACACTGAAGCTTTCTTT. V gene TRBV12-3 or TRBV12-4 combines with J gene TRBJ1-1; D is unresolved. The CDR3 is 12 amino acids. Trimming took 3 bases from V and 0 from J, leaving 2 bases between them.

The chain is built from TRBV4-1 and TRBJ2-5; 14 bases align to TRBD2. CDR3 length: 18 amino acids. The trim removed 4 bases at V and 1 base at J, leaving 8 bases unmatched. Germline V gene lookup returns CDR1 MGHRA and CDR2 YSYEKL. CDR3 residues: CASSPRLAGGLCQETQYF. For the CDR3, the DNA is TGCGCCAGCAGCCCTCGACTAGCGGGGGGGCTATGCCAAGAGACCCAGTACTTC.

J is TRBJ2-6 and V is TRBV7-8, with D hard to call. The CDR3 has 20 amino acids. Trimming pared 0 bases from V and 1 base from J, leaving 19 bases between. CDR1 is SGHVS, CDR2 FQNEAQ, per germline. The CDR3 sequence: CASSLALKSQPGSGANVLTF. CDR3 nucleotides: TGTGCCAGCAGCTTAGCGCTTAAGTCCCAACCAGGTTCTGGGGCCAACGTCCTGACTTTC.

The chain combines TRBV29-1 with TRBJ1-2, with 8 bases identical to TRBD1. Germline V gene lookup returns CDR1 SQVTM and CDR2 ANQGSEA. J was trimmed by 6 bases and V by 6 bases; bases with no gene match: 6. The CDR3 is made up of 12 amino acids. The CDR3 DNA follows: TGCAGCGTAGGACAGGGCTTAAATGGCTACACCTTC. It yields the protein CSVGQGLNGYTF.

This chain links TRBV19 with TRBJ2-5; 11 nucleotides align to TRBD2. The CDR3 has 15 amino acids. Germline V gene sequence: CDR1 LNHDA, CDR2 SQIVND (reference sequence). Trimming at V came to 3 bases and at J to 2 bases, leaving 2 bases not matched to a gene. CDR3 residues: CASSMRLAGQETQYF. CDR3 sequence (DNA): TGTGCCAGTAGTATGCGACTAGCGGGGCAAGAGACCCAGTACTTC.

This rearrangement joins TRBV6-6 to TRBJ1-5; TRBD1 aligns across 7 bases. The CDR3 is 14 residues long. Germline CDR1 is MNHNY and CDR2 is SVGAGI (reference sequence). After removal of 6 bases from V and 0 bases from J, the junction contained 2 bases not matched to a gene. This chain's CDR3 is CASRGTDSNQPQHF. The CDR3 DNA sequence: TGTGCCAGCAGGGGGACAGATAGCAATCAGCCCCAGCATTTT.

The V gene is TRBV4-1, the J gene TRBJ1-2, with D unresolved. V dropped 0 bases and J dropped 5 bases, with 16 bases sitting between them. The CDR3 runs 16 residues. The germline V gene encodes CDR1 MGHRA and CDR2 YSYEKL. CDR3 amino acids: CASSQERLRESYGYTF. CDR3 in DNA: TGCGCCAGCAGCCAAGAACGGCTAAGGGAGAGTTATGGCTACACCTTC.

The chain uses TRBV7-2 and TRBJ2-1; 9 bases map to TRBD2. Germline lookup yields CDR1 SGHTA and CDR2 FQGNSA. The CDR3 contains 15 residues. V lost 5 bases, J lost 2 bases, and 4 bases stayed unmatched. The DNA of the CDR3 is TGTGCCAGCAGCCTGACTAGCGGCCCCTACAATGAGCAGTTCTTC. It encodes CASSLTSGPYNEQFF.

This chain connects TRBV6-5 to TRBJ1-2; 10 bases agree with TRBD1. The CDR3 has 15 amino acids. Germline V CDR1 and CDR2: MNHEY, SVGAGI. The junction had 9 bases not matched to a gene; V was cut back by 6 bases and J by 5 bases. The CDR3 DNA follows: TGTGCCAGCAGCCCCGGGACAGGGGTGTTTTATGGCTACACCTTC. It is translated as CASSPGTGVFYGYTF.

This rearrangement joins TRBV15 to TRBJ2-5, with 11 bases matching TRBD2. The CDR3 length is 16 residues. Per the germline V gene, CDR1 is LNHNV and CDR2 is YYDKDF (reference sequence). V lost 0 bases, J lost 4 bases, and 4 bases stayed unmatched. The CDR3 here is CATSRDVAGGRETQYF. The CDR3 DNA reads as TGTGCCACCAGCAGAGATGTAGCGGGGGGGCGAGAGACCCAGTACTTC.

V usage is TRBV5-4 and J usage is TRBJ2-4; TRBD1 matches 8 bases. CDR3 length: 19 amino acids. Germline V gives CDR1 SGHNT, CDR2 YYREEE (reference sequence). Losses at the gene ends were 4 bases for V and 0 bases for J; bases not matched to a gene: 15. The CDR3 sequence: CASSRARTGPTIAKNIQYF. The CDR3 nucleotides are TGTGCCAGCAGCAGGGCGCGGACAGGGCCTACTATAGCCAAAAACATTCAGTACTTC.

The genes are TRBV27 and TRBJ2-7; TRBD1 matches 9 bases. CDR1 and CDR2 (germline): MNHEY, SMNVEV (reference sequence). The CDR3 runs to 15 residues. V shed 5 bases and J 4 bases; nucleotides not matched to a gene: 9. CDR3 amino acids: CASSVTGGRFYEQYF. Here the CDR3 DNA reads TGTGCCAGCAGTGTCACAGGGGGCAGGTTTTACGAGCAGTACTTC.

This clone was seen more than once but under ten times. The chain is built from TRBV29-1 and TRBJ1-1; TRBD1 agrees at 7 bases. The CDR3 covers 13 residues. The V gene's germline CDR1 is SQVTM and CDR2 ANQGSEA. Unmatched junction bases numbered 5, after V lost 7 bases and J lost 0 bases. This CDR3 is CSGGDRVNTEAFF. The CDR3 nucleotides read TGCAGCGGGGGGGACAGAGTGAACACTGAAGCTTTCTTT.

The V and J genes are TRBV7-9 and TRBJ2-1; 11 bases map to TRBD2. Germline trimming cut 6 bases from V and 8 bases from J; bases unmatched to any gene: 3. CDR1 is SEHNR, CDR2 FQNEAQ, per germline (reference sequence). The length of the CDR3 is 13 residues. The CDR3 spells CASRLAGVDEQFF. The CDR3 region has the DNA TGTGCCAGCAGACTAGCGGGGGTGGATGAGCAGTTCTTC.